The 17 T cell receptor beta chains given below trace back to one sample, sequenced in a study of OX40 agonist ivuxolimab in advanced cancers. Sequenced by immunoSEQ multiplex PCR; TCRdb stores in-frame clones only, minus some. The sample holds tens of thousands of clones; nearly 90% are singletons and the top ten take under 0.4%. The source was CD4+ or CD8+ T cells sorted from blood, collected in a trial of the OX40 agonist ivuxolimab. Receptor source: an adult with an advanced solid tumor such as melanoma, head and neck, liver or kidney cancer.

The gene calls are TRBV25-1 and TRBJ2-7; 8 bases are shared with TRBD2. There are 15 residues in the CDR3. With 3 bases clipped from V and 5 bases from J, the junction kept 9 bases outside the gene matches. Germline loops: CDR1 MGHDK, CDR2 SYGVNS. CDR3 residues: CASSDGDGRVNEQYF. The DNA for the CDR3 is TGTGCCAGCAGTGATGGGGACGGGAGGGTTAACGAGCAGTACTTC.

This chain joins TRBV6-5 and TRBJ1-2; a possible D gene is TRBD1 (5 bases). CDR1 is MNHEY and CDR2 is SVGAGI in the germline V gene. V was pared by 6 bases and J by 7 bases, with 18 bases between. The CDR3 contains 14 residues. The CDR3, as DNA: TGTGCCAGCAGGCCGGGACCTACGACTCTTGGCTACACCTTC. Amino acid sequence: CASRPGPTTLGYTF.

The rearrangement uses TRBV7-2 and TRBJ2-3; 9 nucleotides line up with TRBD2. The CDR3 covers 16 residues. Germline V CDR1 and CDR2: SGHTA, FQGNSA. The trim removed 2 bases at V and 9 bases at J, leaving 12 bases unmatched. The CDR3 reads CASSLFAGGYRGTQYF. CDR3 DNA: TGTGCCAGCAGCTTATTTGCGGGGGGGTATAGGGGAACGCAGTATTTT.

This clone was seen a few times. CDR3 residues: CASSGGGTGGSGNTIYF. The CDR3 DNA reads TGCGCCAGCAGCGGTGGCGGGACAGGGGGCTCTGGAAACACCATATATTTT. This chain uses TRBV5-1 with TRBJ1-3, with TRBD1 matching 11 bases. J gave up 0 bases and V 4 bases, and 6 bases lay outside the gene matches. The CDR3 totals 17 residues. Germline CDR1 SGHRS, CDR2 YFSETQ.

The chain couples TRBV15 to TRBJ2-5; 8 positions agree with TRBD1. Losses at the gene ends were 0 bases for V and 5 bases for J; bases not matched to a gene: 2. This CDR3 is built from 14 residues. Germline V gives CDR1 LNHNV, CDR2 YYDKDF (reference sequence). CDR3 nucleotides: TGTGCCACCAGCAGAGACAGGGGGCCGGAGACCCAGTACTTC. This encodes CATSRDRGPETQYF.

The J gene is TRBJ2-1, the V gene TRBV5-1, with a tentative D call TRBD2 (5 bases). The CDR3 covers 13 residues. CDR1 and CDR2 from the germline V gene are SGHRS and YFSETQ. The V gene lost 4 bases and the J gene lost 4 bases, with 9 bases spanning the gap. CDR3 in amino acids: CASSNTGYNEQFF. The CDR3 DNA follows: TGCGCCAGCAGCAACACGGGATACAATGAGCAGTTCTTC.

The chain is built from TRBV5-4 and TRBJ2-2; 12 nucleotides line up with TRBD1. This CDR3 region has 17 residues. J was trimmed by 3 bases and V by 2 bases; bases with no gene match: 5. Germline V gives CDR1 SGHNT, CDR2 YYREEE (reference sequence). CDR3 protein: CASSLPGQGAYTGELFF. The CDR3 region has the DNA TGTGCCAGCAGCTTACCGGGACAGGGGGCTTACACCGGGGAGCTGTTTTTT.

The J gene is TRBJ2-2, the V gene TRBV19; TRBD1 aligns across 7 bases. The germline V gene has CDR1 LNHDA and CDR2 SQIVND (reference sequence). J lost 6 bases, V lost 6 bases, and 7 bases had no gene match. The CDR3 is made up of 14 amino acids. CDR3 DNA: TGTGCCAGTAGGAAGGGGGCGTCACCCGGGGAGCTGTTTTTT. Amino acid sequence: CASRKGASPGELFF. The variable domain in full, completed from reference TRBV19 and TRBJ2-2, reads DGGITQSPKYLFRKEGQNVTLSCEQNLNHDAMYWYRQDPGQGLRLIYYSQIVNDFQKGDIAEGYSVSREKKESFPLTVTSAQKNPTAFYLCASRKGASPGELFFGEGSRLTVL.

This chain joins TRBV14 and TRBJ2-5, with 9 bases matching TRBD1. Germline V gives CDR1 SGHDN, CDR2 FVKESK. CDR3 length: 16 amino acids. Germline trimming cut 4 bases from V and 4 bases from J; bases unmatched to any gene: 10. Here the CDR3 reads CASSLRRTGAGETQYF. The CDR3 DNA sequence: TGTGCCAGCAGCCTGCGTAGGACAGGGGCGGGAGAGACCCAGTACTTC. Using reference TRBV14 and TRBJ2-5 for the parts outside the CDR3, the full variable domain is EAGVTQFPSHSVIEKGQTVTLRCDPISGHDNLYWYRRVMGKEIKFLLHFVKESKQDESGMPNNRFLAERTGGTYSTLKVQPAELEDSGVYFCASSLRRTGAGETQYFGPGTRLLVL.

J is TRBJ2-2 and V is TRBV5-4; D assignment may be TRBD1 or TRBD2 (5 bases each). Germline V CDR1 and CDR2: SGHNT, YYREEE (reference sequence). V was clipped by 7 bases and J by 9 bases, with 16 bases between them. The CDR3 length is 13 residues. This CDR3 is CASGVGTARELFF. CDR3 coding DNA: TGTGCCAGCGGTGTAGGGACGGCCCGGGAGCTGTTTTTT.

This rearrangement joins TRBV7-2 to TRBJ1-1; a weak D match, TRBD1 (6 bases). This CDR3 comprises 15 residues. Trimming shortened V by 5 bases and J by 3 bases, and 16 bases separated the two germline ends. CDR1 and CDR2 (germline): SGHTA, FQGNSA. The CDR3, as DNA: TGTGCCAGCAGCCTGCTGCTAACAGGGCACACTGAAGCTTTCTTT. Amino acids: CASSLLLTGHTEAFF.

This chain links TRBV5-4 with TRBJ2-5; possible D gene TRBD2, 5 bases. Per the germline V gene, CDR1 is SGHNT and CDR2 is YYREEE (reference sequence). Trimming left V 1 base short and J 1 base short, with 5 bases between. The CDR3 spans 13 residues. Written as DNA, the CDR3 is TGTGCCAGCAGCTTGACTAGCCAAGAGACCCAGTACTTC. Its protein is CASSLTSQETQYF.

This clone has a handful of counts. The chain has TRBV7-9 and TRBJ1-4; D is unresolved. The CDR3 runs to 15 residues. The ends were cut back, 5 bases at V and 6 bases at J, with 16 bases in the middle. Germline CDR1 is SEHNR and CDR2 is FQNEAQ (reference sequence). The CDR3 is CASSTTREGDEKLFF. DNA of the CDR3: TGTGCCAGCAGCACAACCCGGGAGGGAGATGAAAAACTGTTTTTT.

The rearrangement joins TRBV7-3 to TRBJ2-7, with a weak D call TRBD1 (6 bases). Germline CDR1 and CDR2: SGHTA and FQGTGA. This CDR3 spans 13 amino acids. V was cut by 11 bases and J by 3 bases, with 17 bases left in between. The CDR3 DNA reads TGTGCCTCTGGGCCAGGGGACGGCTACGAGCAGTACTTC. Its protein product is CASGPGDGYEQYF.

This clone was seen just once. CDR3 coding DNA: TGTGCCAGTTCCGGACTAGCGGGGGGGAACAATGAGCAGTTCTTC. Translating it yields CASSGLAGGNNEQFF. The chain employs TRBV19 and TRBJ2-1; 15 nucleotides align to TRBD2. The V and J ends lost 8 bases and 5 bases, in that order; junction bases with no gene match: 4. This CDR3 contains 15 residues. CDR1 is LNHDA, CDR2 SQIVND, per germline (reference sequence).

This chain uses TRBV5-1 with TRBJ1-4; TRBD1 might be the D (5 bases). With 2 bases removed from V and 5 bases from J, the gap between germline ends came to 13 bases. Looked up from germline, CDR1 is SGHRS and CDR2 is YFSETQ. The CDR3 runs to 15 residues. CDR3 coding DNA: TGCGCCAGCAGCTTTCAAACAGGATTAAATGAAAAACTGTTTTTT. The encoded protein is CASSFQTGLNEKLFF.

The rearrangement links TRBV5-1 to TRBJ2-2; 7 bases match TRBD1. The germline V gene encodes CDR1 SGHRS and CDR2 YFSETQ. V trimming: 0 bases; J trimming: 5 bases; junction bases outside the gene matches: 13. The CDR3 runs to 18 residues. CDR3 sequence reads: CASSLAFRDRVLTGELFF. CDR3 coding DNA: TGCGCCAGCAGCTTGGCTTTCCGTGACAGGGTACTAACCGGGGAGCTGTTTTTT.